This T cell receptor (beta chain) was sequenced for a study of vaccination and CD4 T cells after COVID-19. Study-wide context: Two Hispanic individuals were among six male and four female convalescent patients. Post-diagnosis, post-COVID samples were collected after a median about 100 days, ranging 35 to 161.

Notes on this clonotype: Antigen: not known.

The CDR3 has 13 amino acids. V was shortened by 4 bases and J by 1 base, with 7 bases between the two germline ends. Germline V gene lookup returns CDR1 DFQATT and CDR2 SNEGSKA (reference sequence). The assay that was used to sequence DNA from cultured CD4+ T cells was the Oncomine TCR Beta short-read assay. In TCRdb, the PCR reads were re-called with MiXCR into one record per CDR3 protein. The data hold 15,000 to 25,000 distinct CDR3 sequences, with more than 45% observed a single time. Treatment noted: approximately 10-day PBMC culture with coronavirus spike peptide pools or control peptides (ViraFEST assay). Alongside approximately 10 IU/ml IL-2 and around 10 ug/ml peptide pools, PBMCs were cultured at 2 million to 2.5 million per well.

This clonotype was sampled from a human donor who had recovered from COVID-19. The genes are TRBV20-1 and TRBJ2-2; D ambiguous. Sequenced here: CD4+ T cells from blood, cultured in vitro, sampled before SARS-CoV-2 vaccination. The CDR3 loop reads CSATEQNTGELFF. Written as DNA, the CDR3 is TGCAGTGCTACAGAACAGAACACCGGGGAGCTGTTTTTT.